The sequence of this TCR beta chain was determined in a study of shared clonotypes between healthy human individuals. General study findings and limits: Investigators expected sequencing depth to affect clonotype sharing among donors. Blood was the sole source, and tissue repertoires probably differ.

Division of CD4+ cells produced a CD45RA+ naive subset and a CD45RA-negative memory subset. Per the study methods: Junction-only sequences produced by ImmunoSEQ had no quality scores, so filtering differed. Assay used: immunoSEQ multiplex PCR; TCRdb lists only in-frame clones, some missing. The D gene and trimming were derived from the DNA, and the V and J assignments and clone size from that table. The repertoire has approximately 2,300,000 clones, approximately 90% of them found once; the top ten carry 0.37%. On this clone: Antigen: not known.

Germline V lookup: CDR1 KGHSH, CDR2 LQKENI. CDR3 length equals 16 residues. Between the trimmed V and J ends, which lost 6 bases and 4 bases, there was a span of 19 bases. This chain connects TRBV18 to TRBJ1-5; D is perhaps TRBD1 (5 bases). This TCR derives from a man between 18 and 35 years old in good health. Some clones in this sample may be carry-over from other donors' samples. Sequenced: naive CD4+ T cells from PBMCs. Regarding subset: CD45RA+ positively selected. The CDR3 nucleotides read TGTGCCAGCTCCGACAGTACTCAAAGTGGGAATCAGCCCCAGCATTTT. It specifies CASSDSTQSGNQPQHF.